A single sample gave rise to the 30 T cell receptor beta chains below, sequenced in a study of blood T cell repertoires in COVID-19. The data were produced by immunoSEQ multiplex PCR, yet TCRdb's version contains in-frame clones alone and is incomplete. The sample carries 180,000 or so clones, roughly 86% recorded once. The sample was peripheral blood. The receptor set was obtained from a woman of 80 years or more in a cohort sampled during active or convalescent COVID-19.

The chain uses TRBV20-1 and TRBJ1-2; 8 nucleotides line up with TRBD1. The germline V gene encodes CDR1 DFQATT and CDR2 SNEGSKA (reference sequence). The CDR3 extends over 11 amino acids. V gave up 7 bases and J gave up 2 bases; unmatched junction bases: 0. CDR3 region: CSGTGNYGYTF. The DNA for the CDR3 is TGCAGTGGGACAGGGAACTATGGCTACACCTTC.

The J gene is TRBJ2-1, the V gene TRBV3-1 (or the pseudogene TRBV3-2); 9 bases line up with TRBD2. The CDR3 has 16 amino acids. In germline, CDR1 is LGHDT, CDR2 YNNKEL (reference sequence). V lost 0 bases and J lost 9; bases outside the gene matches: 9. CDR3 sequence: CASSQDPLAGSVEQFF. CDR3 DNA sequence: TGTGCCAGCAGCCAAGATCCCCTAGCGGGGTCGGTTGAGCAGTTCTTC.

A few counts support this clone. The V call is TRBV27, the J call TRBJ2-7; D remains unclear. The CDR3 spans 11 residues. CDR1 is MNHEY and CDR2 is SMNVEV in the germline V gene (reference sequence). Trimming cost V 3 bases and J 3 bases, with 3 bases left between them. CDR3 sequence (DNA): TGTGCCAGCAGTTTCCTCTACGAGCAGTACTTC. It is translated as CASSFLYEQYF.

CDR3: CASSPRLAGGNTDTQYF. As DNA, the CDR3 is TGCGCCAGCAGCCCGAGACTAGCGGGAGGGAACACAGATACGCAGTATTTT. The rearrangement links TRBV5-1 to TRBJ2-3; 14 positions agree with TRBD2. After removal of 4 bases from V and 2 bases from J, the junction contained 6 bases not matched to a gene. This CDR3 is 17 amino acids long. Germline V lookup: CDR1 SGHRS, CDR2 YFSETQ.

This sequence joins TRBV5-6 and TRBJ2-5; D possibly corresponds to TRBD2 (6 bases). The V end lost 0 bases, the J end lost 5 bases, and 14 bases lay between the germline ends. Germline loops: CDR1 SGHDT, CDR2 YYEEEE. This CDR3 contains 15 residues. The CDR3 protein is CASSLVRSSGETQYF. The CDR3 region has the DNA TGTGCCAGCAGCTTGGTGCGATCGAGCGGGGAGACCCAGTACTTC.

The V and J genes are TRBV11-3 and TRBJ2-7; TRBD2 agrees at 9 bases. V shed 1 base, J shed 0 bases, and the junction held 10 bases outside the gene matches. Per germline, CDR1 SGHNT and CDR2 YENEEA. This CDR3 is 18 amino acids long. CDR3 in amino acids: CASSLGWRGGPSSYEQYF. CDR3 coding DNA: TGTGCCAGCAGCTTAGGGTGGCGGGGGGGACCGAGCTCCTACGAGCAGTACTTC. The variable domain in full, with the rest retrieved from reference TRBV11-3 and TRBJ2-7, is EAGVVQSPRYKIIEKKQPVAFWCNPISGHNTLYWYLQNLGQGPELLIRYENEEAVDDSQLPKDRFSAERLKGVDSTLKIQPAELGDSAVYLCASSLGWRGGPSSYEQYFGPGTRLTVT.

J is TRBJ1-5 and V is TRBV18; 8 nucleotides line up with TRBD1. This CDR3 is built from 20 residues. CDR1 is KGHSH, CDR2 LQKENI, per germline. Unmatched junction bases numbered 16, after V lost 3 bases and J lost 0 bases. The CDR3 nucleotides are TGTGCCAGCTCACCTGGACAGGGTGACTCACCTTCCAATAGCAATCAGCCCCAGCATTTT. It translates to CASSPGQGDSPSNSNQPQHF.

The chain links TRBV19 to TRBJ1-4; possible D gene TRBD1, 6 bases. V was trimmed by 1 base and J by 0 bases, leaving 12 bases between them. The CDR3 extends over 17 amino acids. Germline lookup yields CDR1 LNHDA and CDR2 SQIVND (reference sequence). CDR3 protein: CASSIVRGIATNEKLFF. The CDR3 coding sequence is TGTGCCAGTAGTATAGTTAGGGGGATTGCAACTAATGAAAAACTGTTTTTT.

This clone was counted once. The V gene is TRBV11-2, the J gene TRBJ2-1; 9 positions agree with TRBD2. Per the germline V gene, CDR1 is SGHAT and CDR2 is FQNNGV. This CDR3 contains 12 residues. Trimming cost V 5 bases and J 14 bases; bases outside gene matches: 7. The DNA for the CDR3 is TGTGCCAGCAGCCAGACTAGCGGATGGGAGTTCTTC. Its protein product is CASSQTSGWEFF.

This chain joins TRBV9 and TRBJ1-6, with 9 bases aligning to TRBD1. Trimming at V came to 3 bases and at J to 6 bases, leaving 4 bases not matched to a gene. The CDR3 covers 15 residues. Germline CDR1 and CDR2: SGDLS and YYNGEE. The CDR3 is CASSAQGAPNSPLHF. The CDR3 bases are TGTGCCAGCAGCGCACAGGGGGCGCCTAATTCACCCCTCCACTTT.

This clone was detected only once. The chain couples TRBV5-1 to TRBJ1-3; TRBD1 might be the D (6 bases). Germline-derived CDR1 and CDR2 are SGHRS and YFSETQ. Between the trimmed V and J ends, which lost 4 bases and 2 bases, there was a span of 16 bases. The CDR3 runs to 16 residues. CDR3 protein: CASSLSPRGAGNTIYF. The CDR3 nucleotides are TGCGCCAGCAGCCTATCTCCCAGGGGTGCTGGAAACACCATATATTTT.

The chain's CDR3 is CASSLDLFYEQYF. DNA for the CDR3: TGTGCCAGCAGCTTAGATCTCTTCTACGAGCAGTACTTC. The chain carries TRBV7-2 and TRBJ2-7; D gene ambiguous. The germline V gene has CDR1 SGHTA and CDR2 FQGNSA. The CDR3 spans 13 residues. Trimming took 1 base from V and 3 from J, leaving 7 bases between them.

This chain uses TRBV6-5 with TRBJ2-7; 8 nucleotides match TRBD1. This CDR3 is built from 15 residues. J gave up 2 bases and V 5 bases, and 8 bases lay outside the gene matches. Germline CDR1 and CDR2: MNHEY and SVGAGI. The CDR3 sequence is CASSLHTTGAYEQYF. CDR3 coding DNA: TGTGCCAGCAGTCTCCATACGACAGGGGCCTACGAGCAGTACTTC.

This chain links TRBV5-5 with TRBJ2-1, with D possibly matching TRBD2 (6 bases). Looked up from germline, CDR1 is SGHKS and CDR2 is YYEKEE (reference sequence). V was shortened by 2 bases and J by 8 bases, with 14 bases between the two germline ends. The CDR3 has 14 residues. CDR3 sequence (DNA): TGTGCCAGCAGCTTAAGGGCTAGGGAGGATGAGCAGTTCTTC. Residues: CASSLRAREDEQFF. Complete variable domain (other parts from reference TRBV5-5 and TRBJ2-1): DAGVTQSPTHLIKTRGQQVTLRCSPISGHKSVSWYQQVLGQGPQFIFQYYEKEERGRGNFPDRFSARQFPNYSSELNVNALLLGDSALYLCASSLRAREDEQFFGPGTRLTVL.

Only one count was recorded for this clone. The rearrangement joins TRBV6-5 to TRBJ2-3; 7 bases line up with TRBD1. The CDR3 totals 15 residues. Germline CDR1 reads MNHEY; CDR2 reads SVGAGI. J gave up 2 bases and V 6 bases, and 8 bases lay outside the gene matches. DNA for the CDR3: TGTGCCAGCAGAGTACAGGGGATCTCCACAGATACGCAGTATTTT. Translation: CASRVQGISTDTQYF.

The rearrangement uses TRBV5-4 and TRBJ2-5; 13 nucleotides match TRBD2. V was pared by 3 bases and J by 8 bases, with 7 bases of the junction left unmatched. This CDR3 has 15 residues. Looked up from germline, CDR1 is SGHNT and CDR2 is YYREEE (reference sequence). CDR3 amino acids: CASSSSGTSGDTQYF. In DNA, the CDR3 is TGTGCCAGCAGCTCCTCCGGGACTAGCGGGGACACCCAGTACTTC.

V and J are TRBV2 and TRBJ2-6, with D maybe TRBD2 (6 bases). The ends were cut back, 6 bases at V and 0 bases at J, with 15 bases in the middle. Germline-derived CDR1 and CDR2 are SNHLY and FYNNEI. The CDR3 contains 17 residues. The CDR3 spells CASSPWSGRSGANVLTF. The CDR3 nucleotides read TGTGCCAGCAGCCCCTGGAGCGGGCGCTCTGGGGCCAACGTCCTGACTTTC.

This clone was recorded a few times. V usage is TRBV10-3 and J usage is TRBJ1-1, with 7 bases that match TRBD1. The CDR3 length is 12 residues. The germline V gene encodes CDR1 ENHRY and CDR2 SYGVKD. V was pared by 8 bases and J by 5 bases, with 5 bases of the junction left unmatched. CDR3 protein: CAIGRQGTEAFF. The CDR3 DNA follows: TGTGCCATCGGAAGACAGGGTACTGAAGCTTTCTTT.

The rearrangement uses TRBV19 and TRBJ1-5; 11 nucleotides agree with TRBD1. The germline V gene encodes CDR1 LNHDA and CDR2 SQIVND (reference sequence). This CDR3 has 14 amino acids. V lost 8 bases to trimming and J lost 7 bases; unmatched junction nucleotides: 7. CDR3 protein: CASVRDRGLQPQHF. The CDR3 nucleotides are TGTGCCAGTGTTCGGGACAGGGGGTTGCAGCCCCAGCATTTT.

CDR3 region: CATPRRRPRDTQYF. In DNA form, the CDR3 reads TGCGCCACCCCGAGGCGCCGGCCACGAGATACGCAGTATTTT. The chain couples TRBV10-1 to TRBJ2-3, with D unclear. Germline assignment: CDR1 WNHNN and CDR2 SYGVQD (reference sequence). With 10 bases removed from V and 5 bases from J, the gap between germline ends came to 19 bases. This CDR3 contains 14 residues.

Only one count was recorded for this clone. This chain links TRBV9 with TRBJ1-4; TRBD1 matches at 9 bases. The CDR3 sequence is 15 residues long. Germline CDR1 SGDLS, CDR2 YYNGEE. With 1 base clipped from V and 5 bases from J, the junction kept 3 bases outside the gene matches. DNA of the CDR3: TGTGCCAGCAGCGTACCCGGGACAGGGAATGAAAAACTGTTTTTT. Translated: CASSVPGTGNEKLFF.

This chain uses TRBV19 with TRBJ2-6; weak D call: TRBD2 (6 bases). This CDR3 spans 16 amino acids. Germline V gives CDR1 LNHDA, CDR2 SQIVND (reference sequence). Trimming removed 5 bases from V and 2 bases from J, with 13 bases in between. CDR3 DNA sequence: TGTGCCAGTAGTTCCCCCCGGGGGACTGGGGCCAACGTCCTGACTTTC. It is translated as CASSSPRGTGANVLTF.

Here the CDR3 DNA reads TGTGCCAGCAGTCCCGGGACTAGCGACACAGATACGCAGTATTTT. This gives the protein CASSPGTSDTDTQYF. The J gene is TRBJ2-3, the V gene TRBV6-5, with 10 bases identical to TRBD2. Germline V lookup: CDR1 MNHEY, CDR2 SVGAGI. Unmatched junction bases numbered 4, after V lost 5 bases and J lost 2 bases. This CDR3 has 15 amino acids.

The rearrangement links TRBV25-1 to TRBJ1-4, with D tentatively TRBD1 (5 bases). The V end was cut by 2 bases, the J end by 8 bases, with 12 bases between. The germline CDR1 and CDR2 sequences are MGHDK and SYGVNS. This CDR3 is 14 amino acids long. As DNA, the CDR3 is TGTGCCAGCAGTGAAACGGCAGGGATCGAAAAACTGTTTTTT. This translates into CASSETAGIEKLFF.

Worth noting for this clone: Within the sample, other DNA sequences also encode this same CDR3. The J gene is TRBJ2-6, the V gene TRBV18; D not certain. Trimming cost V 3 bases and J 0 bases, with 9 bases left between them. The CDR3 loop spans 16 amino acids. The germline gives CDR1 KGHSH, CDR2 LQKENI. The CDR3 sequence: CASSPLSGSGANVLTF. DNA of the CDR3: TGTGCCAGCTCACCTCTGTCGGGCTCTGGGGCCAACGTCCTGACTTTC.

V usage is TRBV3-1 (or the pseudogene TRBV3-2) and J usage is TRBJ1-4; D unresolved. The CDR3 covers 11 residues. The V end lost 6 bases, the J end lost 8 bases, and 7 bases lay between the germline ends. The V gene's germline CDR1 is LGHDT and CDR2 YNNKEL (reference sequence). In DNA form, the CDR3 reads TGTGCCAGCAGGTACGGGGAAAAACTGTTTTTT. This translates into CASRYGEKLFF.

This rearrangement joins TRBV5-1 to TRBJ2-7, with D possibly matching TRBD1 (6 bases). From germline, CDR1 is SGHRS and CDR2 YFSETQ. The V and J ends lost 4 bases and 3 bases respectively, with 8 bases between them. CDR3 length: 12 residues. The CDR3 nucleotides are TGCGCCAGCAGCGCACAGGGCTACGAGCAGTACTTC. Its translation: CASSAQGYEQYF. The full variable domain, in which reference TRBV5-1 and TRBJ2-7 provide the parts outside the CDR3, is KAGVTQTPRYLIKTRGQQVTLSCSPISGHRSVSWYQQTPGQGLQFLFEYFSETQRNKGNFPGRFSGRQFSNSRSEMNVSTLELGDSALYLCASSAQGYEQYFGPGTRLTVT.

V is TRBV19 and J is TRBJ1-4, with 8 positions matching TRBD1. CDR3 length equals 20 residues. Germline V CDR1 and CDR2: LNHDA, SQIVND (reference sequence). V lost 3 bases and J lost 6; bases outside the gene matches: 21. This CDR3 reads CASSILPGQGRSLSDEKLFF. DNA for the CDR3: TGTGCCAGTAGTATCCTCCCCGGACAGGGTCGTTCTCTTTCGGATGAAAAACTGTTTTTT.

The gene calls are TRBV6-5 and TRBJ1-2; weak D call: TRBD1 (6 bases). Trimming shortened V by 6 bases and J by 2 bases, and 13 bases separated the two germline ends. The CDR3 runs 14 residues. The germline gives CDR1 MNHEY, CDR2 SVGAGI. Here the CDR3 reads CASSPSRGNYGYTF. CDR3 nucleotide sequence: TGTGCCAGCAGCCCGTCGAGGGGGAACTATGGCTACACCTTC.

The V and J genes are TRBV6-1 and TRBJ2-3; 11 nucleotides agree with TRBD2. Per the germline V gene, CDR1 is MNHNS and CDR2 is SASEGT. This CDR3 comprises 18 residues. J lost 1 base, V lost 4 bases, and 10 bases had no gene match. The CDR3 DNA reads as TGTGCCAGCAGTGTGAGACCCGGGACTAGCGGTCGCACAGATACGCAGTATTTT. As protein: CASSVRPGTSGRTDTQYF.